The 5 T cell receptor beta chains below were found in one sample sequenced in a study of blood T cell repertoires in COVID-19. Sequencing used immunoSEQ multiplex PCR; TCRdb keeps in-frame clones, though not all of them. The sample records approximately 240,000 clones, over 80% being singletons. Sequencing was performed on peripheral blood. The source is a woman in her fifties or sixties with active or convalescent COVID-19.

The chain links TRBV3-1 (or the pseudogene TRBV3-2) to TRBJ2-3; tentatively, D is TRBD2 (6 bases). The germline V gene has CDR1 LGHDT and CDR2 YNNKEL (reference sequence). The CDR3 contains 17 residues. Trimming took 1 base from V and 2 from J, leaving 16 bases between them. The CDR3 sequence is CASSQVPARESTDTQYF. The CDR3 DNA reads TGTGCCAGCAGCCAAGTCCCGGCCCGGGAGTCCACAGATACGCAGTATTTT.

V is TRBV29-1 and J is TRBJ1-2; 7 nucleotides line up with TRBD1. The CDR3 loop spans 17 amino acids. The V segment lost 2 bases and the J segment 6 bases; nucleotides outside the gene matches: 18. Germline V CDR1 and CDR2: SQVTM, ANQGSEA. CDR3 coding DNA: TGCAGCGTTGAAAAGCCGCTACAGGGGCGGGGGGTCGATGGCTACACCTTC. Encoded protein: CSVEKPLQGRGVDGYTF.

This clone was counted a single time. The chain uses TRBV3-1 (or the pseudogene TRBV3-2) and TRBJ1-1, with D perhaps matching TRBD1 (5 bases). CDR3 length: 15 residues. With 0 bases removed from V and 2 bases from J, the gap between germline ends came to 10 bases. In germline, CDR1 is LGHDT, CDR2 YNNKEL (reference sequence). The chain's CDR3 is CASSQEGGSNTEAFF. The DNA for the CDR3 is TGTGCCAGCAGCCAAGAGGGGGGGAGCAACACTGAAGCTTTCTTT.

The chain couples TRBV7-2 to TRBJ2-5; 7 bases are shared with TRBD2. Germline V gives CDR1 SGHTA, CDR2 FQGNSA. V was clipped by 8 bases and J by 5 bases; unmatched bases: 11. The length of the CDR3 is 14 residues. The DNA for the CDR3 is TGTGCCAGCGGACGGGCGGGAGCACGGGAGACCCAGTACTTC. As protein: CASGRAGARETQYF.

J is TRBJ1-1 and V is TRBV7-2; perhaps TRBD1 as D (5 bases). Germline assignment: CDR1 SGHTA and CDR2 FQGNSA. Deletions cut 1 base from V and 8 bases from J, with 14 bases between. CDR3 length: 14 amino acids. The DNA for the CDR3 is TGTGCCAGCAGCTTAGATGGCAGGGCGGGGGAAGCTTTCTTT. Its protein product is CASSLDGRAGEAFF.